The rows below give T cell receptor beta chains drawn from one sample of a study of cytomegalovirus exposure and HLA in healthy donors. This table comes from immunoSEQ multiplex PCR, and its TCRdb copy is limited to in-frame clones, with some not included. The sample lists some 130,000 clones; approximately 61% were seen once. Sequenced input: PBMCs. The receptor source for this set is a human donor in good health. Both conserved end residues are part of each CDR3. Each record gives: clone size, V gene, D gene, J gene, CDR3 DNA, CDR3 protein. D genes are given only for firm matches. Clone size is stated in some rows and not others, as once, few, many or a class when expanded.

few	TRBV5-1	TRBD2	TRBJ2-7	TGCGCCAGCAGCTTGGCTAGCGGGAGTGTGGACGAGCAGTACTTC	CASSLASGSVDEQYF
-	TRBV7-2	TRBD1	TRBJ2-7	TGTGCCAGCAGCTTACGCAGGGGGCTCCACGAGCAGTACTTC	CASSLRRGLHEQYF
-	TRBV7-6	-	TRBJ2-7	TGTGCCAGCAGCTTAGCGGCAAGCTCCTACGAGCAGTACTTC	CASSLAASSYEQYF
-	TRBV27	-	TRBJ2-5	TGTGCCAGCAGTTTTGCAGGAAGCCAAGAGACCCAGTACTTC	CASSFAGSQETQYF
few	TRBV6-5	-	TRBJ2-7	TGTGCCAGCAGAACCCGCCGGAGCTCCTACGAGCAGTACTTC	CASRTRRSSYEQYF
-	TRBV4-1	-	TRBJ2-1	TGCGCCAGCAGCCAGGACAGCCGGGGCCTCTACAATGAGCAGTTCTTC	CASSQDSRGLYNEQFF
-	TRBV2	-	TRBJ1-2	TGTGCCAGCAGGGGGGAGGGACGGATGAATTCTGGCTACACCTTC	CASRGEGRMNSGYTF
few	TRBV9	TRBD1	TRBJ1-2	TGTGCCAGCAGCACGAGGACAGGGGGTGGATCACCGAACTATGGCTACACCTTC	CASSTRTGGGSPNYGYTF
once	TRBV29-1	-	TRBJ2-4	TGCAGCGCCGCCCAGGGGCTCAAAAACATTCAGTACTTC	CSAAQGLKNIQYF
-	TRBV18	-	TRBJ1-5	TGTGCCAGCTCACCAGGAGGGGAGAATCAGCCCCAGCATTTT	CASSPGGENQPQHF
-	TRBV28	-	TRBJ1-2	TGTGCCAGCAGTCTTCAAGGAGCCCTATATGGCTACACCTTC	CASSLQGALYGYTF
-	TRBV7-3	-	TRBJ2-1	TGTGCCAGCAGCCTTTTTATCACCGGAGATGAGCAGTTCTTC	CASSLFITGDEQFF
-	TRBV11-2	TRBD2	TRBJ2-4	TGTGCCAGCAGCTTAGGAGAGGCGGGGGTTCAGTACTTC	CASSLGEAGVQYF
-	TRBV5-4	TRBD1	TRBJ2-2	TGTGCCAGCAGCCCCCCACAGGGGGGCGCGACCGGGGAGCTGTTTTTT	CASSPPQGGATGELFF
few	TRBV6-6	TRBD2	TRBJ2-1	TGTGCCAGCAGTCAGAGCGGGGGCGAGGTCAATGAGCAGTTCTTC	CASSQSGGEVNEQFF
-	TRBV2	-	TRBJ1-2	TGTGCCAGCAGTGGACAGACATTGAACTATGGCTACACCTTC	CASSGQTLNYGYTF
-	TRBV5-1	TRBD1	TRBJ1-4	TGCGCCAGCAGCTCCGGGACAGATAATGAAAAACTGTTTTTT	CASSSGTDNEKLFF
-	TRBV7-3	TRBD1	TRBJ2-1	TGTGCCAGCAGCTCGGACAGGGGAACCTACAATGAGCAGTTCTTC	CASSSDRGTYNEQFF
-	TRBV19	-	TRBJ2-2	TGTGCCAGTAGTCCCCAGGCTTCGAACACCGGGGAGCTGTTTTTT	CASSPQASNTGELFF
-	TRBV7-9	TRBD2	TRBJ2-7	TGTGCCAGCAGCTTAGCCGCGGGGGCCTACGAGCAGTACTTC	CASSLAAGAYEQYF
-	TRBV27	-	TRBJ2-5	TGTGCCAGCAGTTTGGGGCGAGAAGACCAAGAGACCCAGTACTTC	CASSLGREDQETQYF
-	TRBV2	-	TRBJ2-5	TGTGCCAGCAGCCCGATGGGACTTCAAGAGACCCAGTACTTC	CASSPMGLQETQYF
few	TRBV7-3	TRBD2	TRBJ2-1	TGTGCCAGCAGCTGGGCGGGGGGTAGCTCCTACAATGAGCAGTTCTTC	CASSWAGGSSYNEQFF
-	TRBV2	TRBD2	TRBJ2-3	TGTGCCAGCAGTAGGGGACTAGCGGGAGGTACAGATACGCAGTATTTT	CASSRGLAGGTDTQYF
-	TRBV7-7	TRBD2	TRBJ2-3	TGTGCTAGCAGCTTACTAGCGGGAGATACAGATACGCAGTATTTT	CASSLLAGDTDTQYF
few	TRBV6-4	-	TRBJ2-3	TGTGCCAGCAGTAGCGGGAGCACAGATACGCAGTATTTT	CASSSGSTDTQYF
-	TRBV5-1	TRBD2	TRBJ2-7	TGCGCCAGCAGCTTGACTAGCGGGACCTACGAGCAGTACTTC	CASSLTSGTYEQYF
-	TRBV4-3	TRBD1	TRBJ2-7	TGCGCCAGCAGCCAAGAGACAGGGTTTGAGCAGTACTTC	CASSQETGFEQYF
few	TRBV4-1	TRBD1	TRBJ2-7	TGCGCCAGCAGTGGGACAGGGGGAAGCGAGCAGTACTTC	CASSGTGGSEQYF
-	TRBV5-1	-	TRBJ2-1	TGCGCCAGCAGCTTGGTGCGCTTCGGGCAGTTCTTC	CASSLVRFGQFF
-	TRBV28	TRBD1	TRBJ1-2	TGTGCCAGCAGCTCGAGGACAGGGGACGTTGGCTACACCTTC	CASSSRTGDVGYTF
-	TRBV14	-	TRBJ2-2	TGTGCCAGCAGCCGCCCCGACAGCGCGAACACCGGGGAGCTGTTTTTT	CASSRPDSANTGELFF
-	TRBV28	TRBD2	TRBJ2-1	TGTGCCAGCAGTTTCTTAGCGGGAGGGACGGGGAATGAGCAGTTCTTC	CASSFLAGGTGNEQFF